A single sample gave rise to the 30 T cell receptor beta chains below, sequenced in a study of cytomegalovirus exposure and HLA in healthy donors. The PCR had 60 Vbeta and 13 Jbeta primers. The repertoire was sequenced with immunoSEQ multiplex PCR; TCRdb's copy has only in-frame clones and lacks some. The sample data list about 140,000 clones. Specimen: PBMCs. The receptors here all came from a young woman in good health and CMV-seronegative.

The chain links TRBV15 to TRBJ1-2; D perhaps matches TRBD1 (6 bases). The germline V gene encodes CDR1 LNHNV and CDR2 YYDKDF (reference sequence). Trimming removed 0 bases at V and 4 bases at J, with 18 bases between. The CDR3 spans 17 residues. The CDR3 bases are TGTGCCACCAGCAGAGATCCGGGGGGCGCCGGGGCCTATGGCTACACCTTC. The encoded protein is CATSRDPGGAGAYGYTF. The full variable domain, with the rest looked up from reference TRBV15 and TRBJ1-2, is DAMVIQNPRYQVTQFGKPVTLSCSQTLNHNVMYWYQQKSSQAPKLLFHYYDKDFNNEADTPDNFQSRRPNTSFCFLDIRSPGLGDTAMYLCATSRDPGGAGAYGYTFGSGTRLTVV.

The V call is TRBV7-6, the J call TRBJ2-2, with TRBD1 identical over 7 bases. Per germline, CDR1 SGHVS and CDR2 FNYEAQ. V dropped 1 base and J dropped 5; count of bases not matched to a gene: 7. CDR3 length: 16 amino acids. The CDR3 here is CASSLGVTGSTGELFF. CDR3 sequence (DNA): TGTGCCAGCAGCTTAGGGGTGACAGGGTCTACCGGGGAGCTGTTTTTT.

J is TRBJ2-1 and V is TRBV18; D is unresolved. Trimming took off 4 bases at V and 3 bases at J, with 7 bases between the two ends. Germline-derived CDR1 and CDR2 are KGHSH and LQKENI. This CDR3 has 13 amino acids. The CDR3 here is CASSLAVYNEQFF. The CDR3 coding sequence is TGTGCCAGCTCACTAGCAGTCTACAATGAGCAGTTCTTC.

The chain employs TRBV27 and TRBJ2-1, with TRBD2 identical over 12 bases. Germline V gene lookup returns CDR1 MNHEY and CDR2 SMNVEV (reference sequence). This CDR3 is 15 amino acids long. V lost 3 bases to trimming and J lost 5 bases; unmatched junction nucleotides: 2. CDR3 loop: CASSLTSGGNNEQFF. CDR3 in DNA: TGTGCCAGCAGTTTGACTAGCGGGGGAAACAATGAGCAGTTCTTC.

The chain joins TRBV10-3 to TRBJ2-7; 10 nucleotides align to TRBD1. Germline CDR1 and CDR2: ENHRY and SYGVKD. This CDR3 is built from 14 residues. V dropped 3 bases and J dropped 6; count of bases not matched to a gene: 5. For the CDR3, the DNA is TGTGCCATCAGTGACGACAGGGGGCAGATCGAGCAGTACTTC. It is translated as CAISDDRGQIEQYF.

The chain joins TRBV5-1 to TRBJ2-5; TRBD1 agrees at 9 bases. There are 15 residues in the CDR3. Germline CDR1 is SGHRS and CDR2 is YFSETQ. V was pared by 0 bases and J by 4 bases, with 4 bases of the junction left unmatched. Here the CDR3 DNA reads TGCGCCAGCAGCTTGGAACAGGGGGCGGGAGAGACCCAGTACTTC. This codes for CASSLEQGAGETQYF.

CDR3 sequence reads: CASYIGGKGYNEQFF. For the CDR3, the DNA is TGTGCCAGCTACATAGGGGGCAAGGGCTACAATGAGCAGTTCTTC. V gene TRBV7-9 combines with J gene TRBJ2-1; 7 nucleotides line up with TRBD1. V was clipped by 8 bases and J by 3 bases; unmatched bases: 10. Germline V gives CDR1 SEHNR, CDR2 FQNEAQ (reference sequence). The CDR3 has 15 residues.

This sequence joins TRBV29-1 and TRBJ2-7; TRBD2 might be the D (5 bases). The germline V and J ends were trimmed by 6 bases and 5 bases, with 17 bases remaining between them. CDR1 is SQVTM, CDR2 ANQGSEA, per germline. The CDR3 has 13 residues. DNA of the CDR3: TGCAGCGTGGGAGCAGGCCACGGGAACGAGCAGTACTTC. The encoded protein is CSVGAGHGNEQYF.

The V call is TRBV19, the J call TRBJ2-3; no clear D. CDR3 length: 12 residues. The V gene's germline CDR1 is LNHDA and CDR2 SQIVND (reference sequence). V lost 7 bases and J lost 6, with 11 bases in between. The CDR3 loop reads CASTTEYDTQYF. DNA of the CDR3: TGTGCCAGTACCACCGAGTACGATACGCAGTATTTT.

This rearrangement joins TRBV2 to TRBJ2-3; the D gene is possibly TRBD2 (5 bases). Deletions cut 2 bases from V and 2 bases from J, with 11 bases between. CDR1 is SNHLY and CDR2 is FYNNEI in the germline V gene. The CDR3 extends over 15 amino acids. The CDR3 reads CASSELAGPTDTQYF. The CDR3 coding sequence is TGTGCCAGCAGTGAACTTGCGGGCCCCACAGATACGCAGTATTTT.

The chain couples TRBV5-6 to TRBJ2-1, with unresolved D. There are 15 residues in the CDR3. Germline CDR1 and CDR2: SGHDT and YYEEEE. The V end was cut by 1 base, the J end by 4 bases, with 12 bases between. Here the CDR3 reads CASSLYSLSYNEQFF. DNA of the CDR3: TGTGCCAGCAGCTTGTATAGCCTATCATACAATGAGCAGTTCTTC.

V gene TRBV5-6 combines with J gene TRBJ2-7, with TRBD1 matching 9 bases. The ends lost 1 base at V and 3 bases at J; junction bases unmatched: 2. Germline-derived CDR1 and CDR2 are SGHDT and YYEEEE. The CDR3 has 14 residues. The CDR3 DNA follows: TGTGCCAGCAGCTTGACAGGGGGCAACTACGAGCAGTACGTC. Protein sequence: CASSLTGGNYEQYV.

The chain is built from TRBV12-5 and TRBJ2-2; D is unresolved. The germline V gene has CDR1 LGHNT and CDR2 FRNRAP. V gave up 8 bases and J gave up 0 bases, with 16 bases separating them. The CDR3 has 16 residues. CDR3 coding DNA: TGTGCTAGTACATTGGGCCCGAACACGAACACCGGGGAGCTGTTTTTT. It translates to CASTLGPNTNTGELFF.

The chain joins TRBV25-1 to TRBJ1-2; 8 nucleotides agree with TRBD1. This CDR3 has 15 amino acids. The germline gives CDR1 MGHDK, CDR2 SYGVNS. V shed 3 bases, J shed 8 bases, and the junction held 11 bases outside the gene matches. This CDR3 reads CASSDESRGPYGYTF. CDR3 in DNA: TGTGCCAGCAGTGATGAGTCCAGGGGGCCGTACGGCTACACCTTC.

This rearrangement joins TRBV4-3 to TRBJ1-4; the D is unclear. The CDR3 length is 15 residues. Germline CDR1 and CDR2: LGHNA and YSLEER. Trimming stripped 0 bases from V and 7 bases from J, with 12 bases between. CDR3 in amino acids: CASSQDSSVSEKLFF. In nucleotides, the CDR3 is TGCGCCAGCAGCCAAGATTCGTCAGTTTCTGAAAAACTGTTTTTT.

The V and J genes are TRBV5-6 and TRBJ1-2, with D possibly TRBD1 on 5 matching bases. From germline, CDR1 is SGHDT and CDR2 YYEEEE. CDR3 length: 14 residues. Trimming left V 0 bases short and J 5 bases short, with 11 bases between. CDR3 region: CASSLEGRGYGYTF. The CDR3 DNA follows: TGTGCCAGCAGCTTGGAGGGGCGAGGATATGGCTACACCTTC.

The V gene is TRBV19, the J gene TRBJ1-4; 10 bases fit TRBD1. V was pared by 4 bases and J by 4 bases, with 3 bases of the junction left unmatched. CDR1 is LNHDA and CDR2 is SQIVND in the germline V gene (reference sequence). The length of the CDR3 is 15 residues. The CDR3 nucleotides read TGTGCCAGTAGTACCGGGACAGGGGATAATGAAAAACTGTTTTTT. Translated, it gives CASSTGTGDNEKLFF. Together with reference TRBV19 and TRBJ1-4, the CDR3 gives the full variable domain: DGGITQSPKYLFRKEGQNVTLSCEQNLNHDAMYWYRQDPGQGLRLIYYSQIVNDFQKGDIAEGYSVSREKKESFPLTVTSAQKNPTAFYLCASSTGTGDNEKLFFGSGTQLSVL.

The chain carries TRBV5-4 and TRBJ2-2, with 8 positions matching TRBD2. This CDR3 has 17 amino acids. Trimming at V came to 4 bases and at J to 4 bases, leaving 12 bases not matched to a gene. Germline loops: CDR1 SGHNT, CDR2 YYREEE (reference sequence). The chain's CDR3 is CASSPSGGAMGTGELFF. The CDR3 DNA reads TGTGCCAGCAGCCCCTCGGGGGGGGCGATGGGCACCGGGGAGCTGTTTTTT.

This rearrangement joins TRBV5-4 to TRBJ2-7; D call uncertain. CDR1 is SGHNT, CDR2 YYREEE, per germline (reference sequence). V was shortened by 0 bases and J by 4 bases, with 8 bases between the two germline ends. This CDR3 has 13 amino acids. The CDR3: CASSLDSRYEQYV. DNA for the CDR3: TGTGCCAGCAGCTTGGACTCTAGGTACGAGCAGTACGTC.

V and J are TRBV28 and TRBJ1-1, with no clear D. The ends were cut back, 3 bases at V and 0 bases at J, with 8 bases in the middle. Germline loops: CDR1 MDHEN, CDR2 SYDVKM. The CDR3 runs 14 residues. CDR3 sequence: CASSFLRMNTEAFF. CDR3 sequence (DNA): TGTGCCAGCAGTTTTTTGAGGATGAACACTGAAGCTTTCTTT.

The chain carries TRBV28 and TRBJ2-5, with a tentative D call TRBD1 (6 bases). Trimming took off 6 bases at V and 0 bases at J, with 14 bases between the two ends. The CDR3 loop spans 15 amino acids. Germline V lookup: CDR1 MDHEN, CDR2 SYDVKM. The CDR3 nucleotides are TGTGCCAGCAGCCCCGGACAGACGTACCAAGAGACCCAGTACTTC. Protein: CASSPGQTYQETQYF.

The rearrangement links TRBV6-5 to TRBJ1-3, with 7 bases that match TRBD1. CDR1 MNHEY and CDR2 SVGAGI come from the germline V gene. V gave up 6 bases and J gave up 2 bases; unmatched junction bases: 4. CDR3 length: 14 residues. The CDR3 bases are TGTGCCAGCAGCAAGACAGGGACTGGAAACACCATATATTTT. Its translation: CASSKTGTGNTIYF.

The chain has TRBV4-2 and TRBJ1-4, with D uncertain. The germline V gene has CDR1 LGHNA and CDR2 YNFKEQ. Trimming stripped 0 bases from V and 8 bases from J, with 10 bases between. The CDR3 covers 14 residues. CDR3 sequence: CASSQDHSGEKLFF. The CDR3 DNA reads TGTGCCAGCAGCCAAGACCACAGTGGGGAAAAACTGTTTTTT.

The rearrangement uses TRBV19 and TRBJ1-4; 9 bases match TRBD1. V lost 3 bases to trimming and J lost 8 bases; unmatched junction nucleotides: 10. The CDR3 runs 16 residues. Germline V lookup: CDR1 LNHDA, CDR2 SQIVND (reference sequence). CDR3 amino acids: CASSIPSQGAGEKLFF. CDR3 DNA sequence: TGTGCCAGTAGTATCCCCTCACAGGGGGCAGGGGAAAAACTGTTTTTT.

The chain couples TRBV19 to TRBJ1-4; TRBD1 is a possible D gene (6 bases). Germline V lookup: CDR1 LNHDA, CDR2 SQIVND (reference sequence). Trimming cost V 0 bases and J 8 bases, with 19 bases left between them. The CDR3 has 17 amino acids. The CDR3 nucleotides are TGTGCCAGTAGTATAGAAGGGGGGGTGCCCGGCTCCGAAAAACTGTTTTTT. This translates into CASSIEGGVPGSEKLFF.

This sequence joins TRBV9 and TRBJ1-2; a weak D match, TRBD1 (5 bases). The CDR3 consists of 16 residues. V lost 3 bases and J lost 7, with 22 bases in between. Germline-derived CDR1 and CDR2 are SGDLS and YYNGEE. The CDR3 region is CASSAPGHPSGFGYTF. The CDR3 DNA reads as TGTGCCAGCAGCGCTCCGGGGCACCCTAGCGGCTTTGGCTACACCTTC.

The chain is built from TRBV7-2 and TRBJ2-7, with a tentative D call TRBD2 (7 bases). Germline-derived CDR1 and CDR2 are SGHTA and FQGNSA. The CDR3 is 15 amino acids. The V end lost 0 bases, the J end lost 2 bases, and 11 bases lay between the germline ends. This CDR3 is CASSLAGGQAYEQYV. The CDR3 bases are TGTGCCAGCAGCTTAGCCGGGGGGCAGGCCTACGAGCAGTACGTC.

This rearrangement joins TRBV5-4 to TRBJ1-4, with D possibly matching TRBD1 (5 bases). There are 16 residues in the CDR3. Deletions cut 0 bases from V and 3 bases from J, with 12 bases between. Germline values: CDR1 SGHNT, CDR2 YYREEE (reference sequence). CDR3 amino acids: CASSLGWQGSNEKLFF. DNA for the CDR3: TGTGCCAGCAGCTTGGGGTGGCAGGGTTCTAATGAAAAACTGTTTTTT.

V and J are TRBV21-1 and TRBJ2-7; the table's D call TRBD2 went unverified against the DNA. TRBV21-1 represents a pseudogene. This CDR3 comprises 14 residues. The CDR3 spells CASSPPGGCDEQYV. The CDR3 bases are TGTGCCAGCTCCCCTCCCGGCGGATGCGACGAGCAGTACGTC.

The chain joins TRBV29-1 to TRBJ1-2; TRBD1 agrees at 8 bases. J lost 8 bases, V lost 4 bases, and 6 bases had no gene match. The CDR3 extends over 12 amino acids. The germline V gene has CDR1 SQVTM and CDR2 ANQGSEA. CDR3 protein: CSVGDRTVGYTF. CDR3 DNA sequence: TGCAGCGTTGGGGACAGGACAGTCGGCTACACCTTC.